This paragraph covers one T cell receptor (beta chain) sequence. Its antigen specificity is not known. Within one base of it there is no much larger clone, and no base qualities were kept. Taken from the germline V gene (reference sequence), the CDR1 and CDR2 loops are LNHDA and SQIVND. The junction carries 9 bases between V and J, which are trimmed by 2 bases and 4 bases respectively. From the cysteine through the phenylalanine, the CDR3 covers 14 amino acids. The entry retains the CDR3 DNA only, 42 bases that are in frame from base 1. Enrolling through a virtual design, the prospective study's participants ranged in age from roughly 18 to 95 years and lived across about two dozen United States geographic areas. To assign participants to cohorts, the prospective study relied on clinical history that participants themselves reported in a screening survey and a study questionnaire. Exposed participants had been in contact, within 2 weeks of entering the study, with a person who had a PCR-confirmed or clinician-diagnosed case of COVID-19. Each participant in the prospective study had whole blood, serum and a nasopharyngeal or oropharyngeal swab collected by mobile phlebotomists. Over an approximately 2-month period, participants in the prospective study had the option of providing additional blood draws and questionnaires. Prospective study blood samples were shipped either frozen or at room temperature before DNA extraction.

TCRbeta CDR3 regions were amplified from genomic DNA by means of the immunoSEQ Assay, a bias-controlled multiplex PCR. The published analysis was carried out like this. Nucleated cell counts per sample were estimated from amplification of reference gene primers within the assay. To quantify the absolute abundance of each unique TCRbeta CDR3 rearrangement, sequence reads were collapsed and filtered. For each sample, productive Simpson clonality was calculated as the square root of Simpson's diversity index over productive rearrangements. In TCRdb, the immuneACCESS table is reduced to in-frame sequences with V and J assigned. These tables do not hold every clone; where another copy was compared, an unresolved V gene accounts for under half, and the others remain unexplained. Clonal size and the V and J genes are those of that table, whereas D and trimming came from the DNA. For this sample the table gives about 200,000 clones, of which less than 90% were detected only once. Roughly 4% of the sample goes to the ten largest clones.

The data stem from a study of blood T cell repertoires in COVID-19 (dated by TCRdb to about 2020). Context from the whole study: The collaborator samples originated in the United States, Italy and Spain and spanned the acute and convalescent phases of COVID-19. The material from the prospective study consisted of cDNA or gDNA derived from T cells, B-cell-depleted T cells, or PBMCs. Subjects who had been exposed to COVID-19, were actively infected with it, or had recovered from it provided the deeply sampled blood TCRbeta repertoires that made up the dataset. The repertoires were released in a freely available public database meant as a resource for research on the immune response to SARS-CoV-2. Samples came from the ongoing ImmuneRACE study (first 160 participants) plus 1,254 subjects from 6 global collaborators. The sample metadata nearly always contained a de-identified subject ID, COVID-19 status, age in years and sex. Where available, HLA class I and class II types were obtained from metadata supplied by the sample provider rather than from assay-based typing.

Broader findings and caveats from the paper: The amount of clinical and demographic metadata varied by source and participant and was provided uncurated.

Input material: PBMCs or T cells enriched from blood (not recorded which). The receptor chain draws on TRBV19 and TRBJ1-5; the D gene is possibly TRBD1, with 5 bases matching. This receptor was taken from a woman under 40 who had been exposed to COVID-19. The CDR3 amino acid sequence is: CASSITGGNQPQHF. The sequenced DNA: TGTGCCAGTAGTATAACGGGGGGAAATCAGCCCCAGCATTTT.